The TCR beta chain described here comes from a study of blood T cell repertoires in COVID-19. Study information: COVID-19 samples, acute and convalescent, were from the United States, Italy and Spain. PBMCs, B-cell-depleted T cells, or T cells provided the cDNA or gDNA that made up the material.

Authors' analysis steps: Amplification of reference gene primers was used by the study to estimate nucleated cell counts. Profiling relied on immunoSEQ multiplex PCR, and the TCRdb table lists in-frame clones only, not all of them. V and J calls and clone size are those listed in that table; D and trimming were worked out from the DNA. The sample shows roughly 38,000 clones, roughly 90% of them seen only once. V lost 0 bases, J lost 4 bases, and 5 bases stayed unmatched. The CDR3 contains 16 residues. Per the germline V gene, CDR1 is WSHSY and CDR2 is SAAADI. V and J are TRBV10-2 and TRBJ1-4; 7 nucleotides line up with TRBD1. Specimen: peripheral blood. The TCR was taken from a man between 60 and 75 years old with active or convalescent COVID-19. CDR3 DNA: TGCGCCAGCAGTGAGTCGCCTCAGGGGGGTAATGAAAAACTGTTTTTT. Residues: CASSESPQGGNEKLFF.